What follows is one T cell receptor beta chain and its context. This sample was taken from a study of blood T cell repertoires in COVID-19. Produced via immunoSEQ multiplex PCR; TCRdb's table is partial and in-frame only. The data hold some 110,000 clones, with roughly 87% observed a single time. This CDR3 region has 14 residues. CDR1 is KGHDR, CDR2 SFDVKD, per germline. Trimming took 9 bases from V and 0 from J, leaving 11 bases between them. The TCR was taken from a human donor in a cohort sampled during active COVID-19. V is TRBV24-1 and J is TRBJ1-5, with D possibly TRBD1 on 5 matching bases. Source material: peripheral blood. The CDR3 sequence: CATSQGLSNQPQHF. In DNA form, the CDR3 reads TGTGCCACCTCGCAGGGCCTTAGCAATCAGCCCCAGCATTTT.